This T cell receptor (beta chain) is from a study of T cells in Graves' hyperthyroidism and ophthalmopathy (dated by TCRdb to between 2018 and 2021). Broadly, across the study: Peripheral blood was sampled at the time of initial diagnosis, prior to any treatment. A discovery cohort of about a hundred patients, approximately 45 with Graves' ophthalmopathy and 55 to 60 with stable Graves' hyperthyroidism, was used to find distinguishing TCR V-J signatures. An independent validation cohort of under 20 hyperthyroidism patients and approximately 16 patients who later progressed to ophthalmopathy tested prospective prediction of ophthalmopathy. For training and testing, the 95 to 100 patients in the discovery cohort were randomly divided in a 7:3 ratio. In more than five Graves' hyperthyroidism patients, the study also compared T-cell repertoires from thyroid tissue with T-cell repertoires from blood. After blood sampling, hyperthyroidism patients were treated with methimazole at a starting dose of 30 mg daily, and ophthalmopathy patients were treated with high-dose intravenous methylprednisolone. The paper describes TCR Vbeta CDR3 sequencing of 135 peripheral blood samples, made up of about 40 ophthalmopathy patients, around 78 hyperthyroidism patients and roughly 17 progressor patients. What the research found in general, with its limitations: In validation, the model predicted progression to ophthalmopathy with approximately 69% sensitivity and 72.22% specificity, a median of 6.5 months before onset. No statistical method was used to set the sample size in advance, and investigators knew the group allocation. Ophthalmopathy was separated from stable hyperthyroidism by a 13 V-J signature model, with about 88% sensitivity and just over 81% specificity obtained in cross-validation and 80%/75% obtained in testing. Most expanded thyroid clonotypes (frequency above 0.001) were also found in blood, which suggests that blood repertoires may mirror thyroid immune responses.

Stable Graves' hyperthyroidism was defined as no progression to ophthalmopathy during 18 months of follow-up. Hyperthyroidism patients were aged 18 to 65 years and newly diagnosed, with disease duration of less than 2 months. Exclusion was applied to patients with uncontrolled infections, other autoimmune diseases, pregnancy or lactation. Diagnoses were based on clinical symptoms, serum thyroxine and TRAb, thyroid ultrasound and orbital computed tomography. Ficoll-Paque density gradient centrifugation was used to isolate PBMCs from about 10 ml of fresh peripheral blood. Trizol reagent was used to extract total RNA, and RNA quality was then checked on an Agilent 2100 Bioanalyzer. The TCR beta CDR3 regions were amplified from RNA transcripts. A first-round RT-PCR of the TCR CDR3 used the HTBI primer set with the Qiagen OneStep RT-PCR kit. Libraries were constructed in a second round of multiplex PCR, after which size selection and purification were performed. Libraries were sequenced paired-end with 100 bp reads on an Illumina HiSeq2000. The study's own analysis went as follows. SOAPnuke was used to process the raw data, removing reads that contained adapters or uncalled bases, had a mean Phred below 15, or lacked an exact match to the constant primer or identifier. COPE v1.2.5 was used to merge the high-quality paired reads, and each unique nucleotide sequence was defined as a clonotype. MiTCR v1.1 was used to align the clonotypes against IMGT TRBV, TRBD and TRBJ reference segments. Analysis was restricted to V-J combinations with a frequency above 0.0001, which covered roughly 99% of repertoires. The TCS score was defined as F50 (clonal expansion) divided by E x V (chaos), with BLOSUM62-based TCRdist calculated between CDR3 peptides within each V-J. Welch's t-statistics and random forest reduced fewer than 550 V-J features to roughly 13, which were used in a naive Bayes classifier (R e1071). TCRdb ran its own pipeline on the public reads, namely fastp trimming at Q25 and MiXCR clone calling, and kept in-frame beta chains. Rows with a matching CDR3 protein are joined into one entry that keeps the most common DNA and genes. TCRdb, not the original authors, processed these V and J calls. Here the sample has tens of thousands of distinct CDR3 sequences; nearly 45% occur a single time. Around a tenth of the sample is held by the ten biggest clonotypes.

This clonotype was recorded at least ten times. Its antigen has not been determined. Base qualities are not provided; no much larger clone lies one nucleotide away. The receptor comes from a woman in her 30s with Graves' hyperthyroidism. The sequencing input was blood.

At the DNA level, the sequence is TGCGCCAGCAGCTTTGGCTCGTCATCTGGAAACACCATATATTTT. This gives the protein CASSFGSSSGNTIYF. The chain links TRBV5-1 with TRBJ1-3, with no reliable assignment of the D segment. The CDR1 and CDR2 encoded by the germline V gene are SGHRS and YFSETQ. V and J are truncated by 2 bases and 1 base respectively, leaving an intervening sequence of 10 bases. Its CDR3 holds 15 amino acids, cysteine through phenylalanine. Kept here is only the CDR3 DNA, which spans 45 bases and is read in frame from base 1.